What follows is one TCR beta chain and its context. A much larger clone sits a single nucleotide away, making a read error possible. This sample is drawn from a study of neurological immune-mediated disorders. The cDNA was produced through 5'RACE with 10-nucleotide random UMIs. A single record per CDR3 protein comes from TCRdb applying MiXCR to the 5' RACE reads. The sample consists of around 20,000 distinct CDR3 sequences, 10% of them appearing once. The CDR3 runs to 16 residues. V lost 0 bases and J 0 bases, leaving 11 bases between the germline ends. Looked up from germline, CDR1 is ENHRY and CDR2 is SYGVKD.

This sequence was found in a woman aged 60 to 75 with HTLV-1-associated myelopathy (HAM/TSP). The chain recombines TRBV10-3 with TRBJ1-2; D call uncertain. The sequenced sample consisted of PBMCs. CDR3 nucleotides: TGTGCCATCAGTGAGTCCGAATGGCATACTAACTATGGCTACACCTTC. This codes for CAISESEWHTNYGYTF.